A selection of T cell receptor beta chains follows, all from one sample in a study of T cells in Graves' hyperthyroidism and ophthalmopathy. TCRdb re-called the multiplex PCR reads through MiXCR, storing one row per CDR3 protein. Of about 420,000 distinct CDR3 sequences listed, approximately 15% are singletons. Sequenced input: blood. All receptors derive from a woman between 18 and 29 years old with Graves' hyperthyroidism. The CDR3 runs from the conserved cysteine through the conserved F or W. The D gene is left open where the match is weak. For some rows the clone size is stated as once, few or many, or as a class when expanded; others skip it.

clone_size	j_call	d_call	v_call	cdr3_length	cdr3_aa	cdr3_nt
many	TRBJ2-7	TRBD1	TRBV5-1	14	CASSWGTGPYEQYF	TGCGCCAGCAGCTGGGGGACAGGGCCCTACGAGCAGTACTTC
.	TRBJ2-7	.	TRBV2	13	CASSEVTGGRQYF	TGTGCCAGCAGTGAAGTAACCGGGGGCCGACAGTACTTC
.	TRBJ2-3	TRBD2	TRBV27	15	CASSLAAGGPGRQYF	TGTGCCAGCAGTTTAGCGGCGGGAGGGCCGGGGAGGCAGTATTTT
many	TRBJ2-3	.	TRBV5-1	13	CASSPFLGDTQYF	TGCGCCAGCAGCCCTTTTCTCGGAGATACGCAGTATTTT
many	TRBJ2-3	.	TRBV20-1	12	CSAIPDTDTQYF	TGCAGCGCTATTCCGGACACAGATACGCAGTATTTT
.	TRBJ2-7	.	TRBV4-2	14	CASSQEQGVDEQYF	TGTGCCAGCAGCCAAGAACAAGGGGTCGACGAGCAGTACTTC
few	TRBJ2-1	TRBD2	TRBV20-1	12	CSALLAGGPQFF	TGCAGTGCTCTCCTAGCGGGAGGGCCCCAGTTCTTC
many	TRBJ2-3	.	TRBV12-3/TRBV12-4	16	CASSFGRAASTDTQYF	TGTGCCAGCAGTTTTGGGCGGGCAGCAAGCACAGATACGCAGTATTTT
.	TRBJ1-1	.	TRBV3-1	15	CASSQDGTPYTEAFF	TGTGCCAGCAGCCAAGACGGGACCCCGTACACTGAAGCTTTCTTT
.	TRBJ1-5	.	TRBV15	15	CATSSNLNSNQPQHF	TGTGCCACCAGCAGTAACCTGAATAGCAATCAACCCCAGCATTTT
.	TRBJ1-5	.	TRBV12-3/TRBV12-4	13	CASSLDPDAAQHF	TGTGCCAGCAGTTTAGATCCGGACGCAGCCCAGCATTTT
many	TRBJ2-7	.	TRBV30	11	CAWALEYEQYF	TGTGCCTGGGCACTAGAATACGAGCAGTACTTC
few	TRBJ2-6	.	TRBV19	16	CASSFGRLSGANVLTF	TGTGCCAGTAGTTTTGGACGCCTCTCTGGGGCCAACGTCCTGACTTTC
.	TRBJ2-5	.	TRBV27	13	CASSRDRRETQYF	TGTGCCAGCAGTCGTGACAGGAGGGAGACCCAGTACTTC
many	TRBJ1-5	.	TRBV28	16	CASSLLGSPPNQPQHF	TGTGCCAGCAGTTTATTGGGATCCCCCCCCAATCAGCCCCAGCATTTT
many	TRBJ1-2	TRBD1	TRBV5-5	14	CASSHNRGRGGYTF	TGTGCCAGCAGCCACAACAGGGGGCGCGGAGGCTACACCTTC
few	TRBJ2-1	TRBD1	TRBV2	15	CATSEGQGSYDEQFF	TGTGCCACCAGTGAAGGACAGGGATCCTACGATGAGCAGTTCTTC
many	TRBJ1-3	.	TRBV6-2/TRBV6-3	15	CASSYSRGHLNTIYF	TGTGCCAGCAGTTACAGCCGGGGCCATCTCAACACCATATATTTT
many	TRBJ1-1	.	TRBV5-5	12	CASTLPGAEAFF	TGTGCCAGCACCCTTCCCGGGGCTGAAGCTTTCTTT
many	TRBJ2-2	TRBD2	TRBV3-1	15	CASSKTSGYTGELFF	TGTGCCAGCAGCAAGACTAGCGGTTACACCGGGGAGCTGTTTTTT
few	TRBJ1-2	.	TRBV5-1	17	CASSLRSTGLETYGYTF	TGCGCCAGCAGCCTAAGATCGACAGGACTAGAAACTTATGGCTACACCTTC
few	TRBJ2-1	.	TRBV20-1	16	CSARTRLGGSYNEQFF	TGCAGTGCTAGAACCAGACTAGGGGGTTCCTACAATGAGCAGTTCTTC
many	TRBJ2-1	TRBD2	TRBV20-1	12	CSASTSDNEQFF	TGCAGTGCTAGTACTAGCGACAATGAGCAGTTCTTC
many	TRBJ2-5	TRBD1	TRBV9	15	CASSDERTGEETQYF	TGTGCCAGCAGTGACGAGCGGACAGGGGAAGAGACCCAGTACTTC
many	TRBJ2-7	.	TRBV12-3/TRBV12-4	15	CASSSTDTWIYEQYF	TGTGCCAGCAGTTCGACAGACACTTGGATCTACGAGCAGTACTTC
.	TRBJ2-6	.	TRBV27	15	CASTLESSGANVLTF	TGTGCCAGCACCCTTGAGTCCTCTGGGGCCAACGTCCTGACTTTC
.	TRBJ2-2	TRBD1	TRBV24-1	16	CATSEAGQGSAGELFF	TGTGCCACCAGTGAGGCAGGACAGGGATCCGCCGGGGAGCTGTTTTTT
many	TRBJ2-3	TRBD2	TRBV30	15	CGGDWGSGIADTQYF	TGTGGGGGGGATTGGGGTAGCGGGATAGCAGATACGCAGTATTTT
.	TRBJ2-3	.	TRBV10-2	15	CASKVAGGPTDTQYF	TGCGCCAGCAAGGTGGCCGGGGGGCCCACAGATACGCAGTATTTT
many	TRBJ2-7	.	TRBV12-3/TRBV12-4	14	CASSVNGPASEQYF	TGTGCCAGCAGTGTCAACGGTCCTGCCTCCGAGCAGTACTTC
.	TRBJ2-3	.	TRBV30	15	CAWSHPGRGTDTQYF	TGTGCCTGGAGTCACCCGGGCAGGGGCACGGATACGCAGTATTTT
many	TRBJ2-2	.	TRBV20-1	15	CSARPATANTGELFF	TGCAGTGCTAGACCCGCGACGGCGAACACCGGGGAGCTGTTTTTT
few	TRBJ1-1	.	TRBV6-1	12	CASIERNTEASF	TGTGCCAGCATTGAGAGGAACACTGAAGCTTCCTTT
.	TRBJ1-3	TRBD1	TRBV28	17	CASSLVVGDSSGNTIYF	TGTGCCAGCAGTCTCGTGGTGGGGGACAGCTCTGGAAACACCATATATTTT
many	TRBJ2-5	.	TRBV12-3/TRBV12-4	15	CASNHRGENQETQYF	TGTGCCAGCAATCACCGTGGAGAGAACCAAGAGACCCAGTACTTC
many	TRBJ2-7	.	TRBV7-6	16	CASSLAERSSSYEQYF	TGTGCCAGCAGCTTAGCGGAACGGTCTAGCTCCTACGAGCAGTACTTC
many	TRBJ1-1	.	TRBV3-1	14	CASSQLRGNTEAFF	TGTGCCAGCAGCCAACTCAGGGGGAACACTGAAGCTTTCTTT
.	TRBJ1-5	TRBD1	TRBV28	18	CASSIPRQGVYSNQPQHF	TGTGCCAGCAGTATACCGCGACAGGGGGTTTATAGCAATCAGCCCCAGCATTTT
many	TRBJ1-1	TRBD1	TRBV28	14	CASSLDRENTEAFF	TGTGCCAGCAGTTTGGACAGGGAGAACACTGAAGCTTTCTTT
many	TRBJ1-1	TRBD1	TRBV6-5	15	CASSYVGQGRTEAFF	TGTGCCAGCAGTTACGTGGGACAGGGAAGGACTGAAGCTTTCTTT
few	TRBJ2-3	TRBD1	TRBV9	15	CASSAQGQGTDTQYF	TGTGCCAGCAGCGCCCAGGGACAGGGCACAGATACGCAGTATTTT
many	TRBJ2-3	TRBD1	TRBV7-8	14	CASGTGGSPDTQYF	TGTGCCAGCGGAACAGGGGGCTCCCCCGATACGCAGTATTTT
.	TRBJ2-7	.	TRBV6-2/TRBV6-3	14	CASSSVLNPYEQYF	TGTGCCAGCAGTTCCGTTTTGAACCCCTACGAGCAGTACTTC
.	TRBJ1-2	.	TRBV12-3/TRBV12-4	13	CASSEVPNYGYTF	TGTGCCAGCAGTGAAGTTCCTAACTATGGCTACACCTTC
.	TRBJ2-7	.	TRBV19	15	CASSDPGGGFYEQYF	TGTGCCAGTAGTGACCCGGGGGGCGGATTCTACGAGCAGTACTTC
few	TRBJ2-5	.	TRBV6-2/TRBV6-3	14	CASSDMGDQETQYF	TGTGCCAGCAGTGACATGGGAGACCAAGAGACCCAGTACTTC
.	TRBJ1-1	.	TRBV7-9	13	CASSSDVNTEAFF	TGTGCCAGCAGCTCTGACGTAAACACTGAAGCTTTCTTT
.	TRBJ2-3	.	TRBV6-5	15	CASSYAGPSTDTQYF	TGTGCCAGCAGTTACGCGGGACCGAGCACAGATACGCAGTATTTT
.	TRBJ2-7	TRBD2	TRBV27	16	CASSFRTSGSSYEQYF	TGTGCCAGCAGCTTCCGGACTAGCGGGAGCTCCTACGAGCAGTACTTC
many	TRBJ1-5	TRBD1	TRBV2	17	CASSVLLGQGGNQPQHF	TGTGCCAGCAGTGTTCTTCTTGGACAGGGTGGCAATCAGCCCCAGCATTTT
few	TRBJ2-7	TRBD2	TRBV19	15	CASGGLAGGTGEQYF	TGTGCCAGCGGGGGACTAGCGGGAGGCACGGGCGAGCAGTACTTC
many	TRBJ2-5	TRBD2	TRBV20-1	15	CSGGLAGVGQETQYF	TGCAGTGGGGGGCTAGCGGGAGTCGGGCAAGAGACCCAGTACTTC
many	TRBJ2-7	.	TRBV11-2	14	CASSFDSDSYEQYF	TGTGCCAGCAGTTTCGACTCAGACTCCTACGAGCAGTACTTC
many	TRBJ2-7	.	TRBV30	13	CAWSPGVAVWQYF	TGTGCCTGGAGTCCTGGTGTAGCGGTTTGGCAGTACTTC
few	TRBJ2-5	.	TRBV7-9	16	CASSLASYQRKETQYF	TGTGCCAGCAGCCTAGCATCATACCAGAGGAAAGAGACCCAGTACTTC